This entry lists 23 T cell receptor beta chains sequenced from one sample in a study of siplizumab effects on memory and regulatory T cells. Generated by immunoSEQ multiplex PCR, the TCRdb table keeps only in-frame clones and is missing some. This sample has approximately 94,000 clones; roughly 93% occur once, and the top ten carry around 6.5%. Sequenced: CD8+ T cells sorted from blood. The receptor set was obtained from a human donor in good health.

The J gene is TRBJ1-1, the V gene TRBV6-4; D is perhaps TRBD1 (6 bases). The CDR3 sequence is 13 residues long. The germline V gene has CDR1 MRHNA and CDR2 SNTAGT. Trimming removed 11 bases at V and 0 bases at J, with 13 bases between. This CDR3 is CASRAGVNTEAFF. As DNA, the CDR3 is TGTGCCTCCCGGGCAGGGGTGAACACTGAAGCTTTCTTT.

The CDR3 sequence: CASSIGQQHYEQYF. In DNA form, the CDR3 reads TGCGCCAGCAGCATCGGACAGCAGCACTACGAGCAGTACTTC. This chain connects TRBV5-1 to TRBJ2-7; the D gene is possibly TRBD1 (6 bases). This CDR3 contains 14 residues. V lost 4 bases, J lost 3 bases, and 14 bases lay in between. Germline lookup yields CDR1 SGHRS and CDR2 YFSETQ.

The chain links TRBV7-9 to TRBJ2-1, with D perhaps TRBD1 (5 bases). Trimming removed 1 base from V and 6 bases from J, with 7 bases in between. This CDR3 spans 13 amino acids. Germline assignment: CDR1 SEHNR and CDR2 FQNEAQ (reference sequence). CDR3: CASSLGRANEQFF. CDR3 nucleotide sequence: TGTGCCAGCAGCTTAGGCAGGGCCAATGAGCAGTTCTTC.

The chain joins TRBV2 to TRBJ2-7, with 8 bases that match TRBD1. Germline loops: CDR1 SNHLY, CDR2 FYNNEI. This CDR3 has 13 residues. V was clipped by 6 bases and J by 5 bases; unmatched bases: 6. CDR3 loop: CASRPPGGNEQYF. The CDR3, as DNA: TGTGCCAGCAGGCCCCCAGGGGGCAACGAGCAGTACTTC.

The CDR3 nucleotides are TGTGCCAGCAGCGTAGCAGAGGGGGTATCCCCCGGGGAGCTGTTTTTT. This gives the protein CASSVAEGVSPGELFF. V gene TRBV9 combines with J gene TRBJ2-2; the D gene is possibly TRBD1 (6 bases). Germline assignment: CDR1 SGDLS and CDR2 YYNGEE. The CDR3 is made up of 16 amino acids. Trimming cost V 0 bases and J 6 bases, with 15 bases left between them. Together with reference TRBV9 and TRBJ2-2, the CDR3 gives the full variable domain: DSGVTQTPKHLITATGQRVTLRCSPRSGDLSVYWYQQSLDQGLQFLIQYYNGEERAKGNILERFSAQQFPDLHSELNLSSLELGDSALYFCASSVAEGVSPGELFFGEGSRLTVL.

The genes are TRBV30 and TRBJ1-2; 9 bases match TRBD1. With V trimmed by 2 bases and J by 3 bases, 10 bases remained unmatched. The CDR3 is 16 amino acids. Germline-derived CDR1 and CDR2 are GTSNPN and SVGIG (reference sequence). This CDR3 is CAWSYNTGGQDYGYTF. DNA of the CDR3: TGTGCCTGGAGTTACAATACAGGGGGCCAGGACTATGGCTACACCTTC. The entire variable domain, with the rest obtained from reference TRBV30 and TRBJ1-2, is as follows: SQTIHQWPATLVQPVGSPLSLECTVEGTSNPNLYWYRQAAGRGLQLLFYSVGIGQISSEVPQNLSASRPQDRQFILSSKKLLLSDSGFYLCAWSYNTGGQDYGYTFGSGTRLTVV.

The V gene is TRBV4-1, the J gene TRBJ1-1; perhaps TRBD1 as D (6 bases). The V gene's germline CDR1 is MGHRA and CDR2 YSYEKL. V was shortened by 6 bases and J by 4 bases, with 12 bases between the two germline ends. CDR3 size: 13 residues. The DNA of the CDR3 is TGCGCCAGCAGTCTGGGGGGCGGCACTGAAGCTTTCTTT. Translation: CASSLGGGTEAFF.

Concerning this clone itself: Other DNA sequences in this specimen translate into the identical CDR3. The rearrangement uses TRBV2 and TRBJ2-3; 9 bases match TRBD2. Trimming took 9 bases from V and 1 from J; bases not matched to a gene: 2. CDR1 is SNHLY, CDR2 FYNNEI, per germline. This CDR3 has 13 residues. The chain's CDR3 is CASLAGGTDTQYF. The CDR3, as DNA: TGTGCCAGTTTAGCGGGGGGCACAGATACGCAGTATTTT.

The rearrangement joins TRBV5-4 to TRBJ2-5; 9 bases fit TRBD1. Germline lookup yields CDR1 SGHNT and CDR2 YYREEE (reference sequence). V dropped 1 base and J dropped 5; count of bases not matched to a gene: 6. The CDR3 has 15 amino acids. The CDR3 loop reads CASSLRGQGPETQYF. In DNA, the CDR3 is TGTGCCAGCAGCTTGCGTGGACAGGGGCCTGAGACCCAGTACTTC.

The chain joins TRBV6-1 to TRBJ2-7; TRBD2 aligns across 11 bases. The V gene end was trimmed by 2 bases and the J gene end by 1 base; junction bases not matched to a gene: 4. Germline V gene lookup returns CDR1 MNHNS and CDR2 SASEGT. This CDR3 is built from 16 residues. CDR3 coding DNA: TGTGCCAGCAGTGAATGGGGACTAGCGGTTTCCTACGAGCAGTACTTC. It encodes CASSEWGLAVSYEQYF.

This clone was observed a few times. The rearrangement joins TRBV15 to TRBJ1-5; TRBD1 matches 8 bases. The CDR3 length is 15 residues. Germline lookup yields CDR1 LNHNV and CDR2 YYDKDF (reference sequence). The V and J ends lost 3 bases and 3 bases, in that order; junction bases with no gene match: 4. The chain's CDR3 is CATSSPTGDNQPQHF. The CDR3 DNA sequence: TGTGCCACCAGCAGTCCGACAGGGGACAATCAGCCCCAGCATTTT. Full variable domain (outside the CDR3, taken from reference TRBV15 and TRBJ1-5): DAMVIQNPRYQVTQFGKPVTLSCSQTLNHNVMYWYQQKSSQAPKLLFHYYDKDFNNEADTPDNFQSRRPNTSFCFLDIRSPGLGDTAMYLCATSSPTGDNQPQHFGDGTRLSIL.

This rearrangement joins TRBV30 to TRBJ1-2, with D perhaps matching TRBD1 (6 bases). The CDR3 contains 15 residues. Germline V gene sequence: CDR1 GTSNPN, CDR2 SVGIG (reference sequence). With 0 bases removed from V and 10 bases from J, the gap between germline ends came to 21 bases. For the CDR3, the DNA is TGTGCCTGGAGTGTACGGCAGGGGCGGGACTACGACTACACCTTC. It specifies CAWSVRQGRDYDYTF.

This chain links TRBV19 with TRBJ2-3; D might be TRBD2 (5 bases). This CDR3 comprises 14 residues. The germline CDR1 and CDR2 sequences are LNHDA and SQIVND (reference sequence). Trimming left V 5 bases short and J 4 bases short, with 13 bases between. CDR3 bases: TGTGCCAGTAGTTCCCGAGAGGGTCCAGATACGCAGTATTTT. Its protein is CASSSREGPDTQYF. The full variable domain, its missing parts supplied by reference TRBV19 and TRBJ2-3, is DGGITQSPKYLFRKEGQNVTLSCEQNLNHDAMYWYRQDPGQGLRLIYYSQIVNDFQKGDIAEGYSVSREKKESFPLTVTSAQKNPTAFYLCASSSREGPDTQYFGPGTRLTVL.

The V call is TRBV20-1, the J call TRBJ2-5; a possible D gene is TRBD1 (6 bases). V gave up 3 bases and J gave up 7 bases, with 9 bases separating them. This CDR3 has 11 amino acids. Germline V gives CDR1 DFQATT, CDR2 SNEGSKA (reference sequence). Written as DNA, the CDR3 is TGCAGTGCTAGGGGGGCGGGGACCCAGTACTTC. It codes for CSARGAGTQYF.

The chain couples TRBV5-1 to TRBJ2-1; 15 positions match TRBD2. Germline values: CDR1 SGHRS, CDR2 YFSETQ. J lost 0 bases, V lost 4 bases, and 11 bases had no gene match. The CDR3 loop spans 20 amino acids. CDR3 loop: CASSPSGGLAGGPSYNEQFF. The CDR3 DNA follows: TGCGCCAGCAGCCCCTCCGGCGGACTAGCGGGAGGGCCCTCCTACAATGAGCAGTTCTTC.

The chain links TRBV30 to TRBJ2-7; TRBD1 matches at 10 bases. Germline loops: CDR1 GTSNPN, CDR2 SVGIG (reference sequence). The CDR3 has 14 amino acids. V lost 0 bases and J lost 3; bases outside the gene matches: 2. CDR3 protein: CAWSVGTGDYEQYF. The CDR3 nucleotides read TGTGCCTGGAGTGTAGGGACAGGGGACTACGAGCAGTACTTC.

In this sample, this clone turned up once. The chain is built from TRBV4-3 and TRBJ2-1; a weak D match, TRBD2 (6 bases). Trimming removed 1 base from V and 7 bases from J, with 8 bases in between. The CDR3 loop spans 13 amino acids. The germline CDR1 and CDR2 sequences are LGHNA and YSLEER. The CDR3 nucleotides read TGCGCCAGCAGCCAAGCCGGGGGAAATGAGCAGTTCTTC. This sequence encodes CASSQAGGNEQFF.

The chain has TRBV11-3 and TRBJ2-1; either TRBD1 or TRBD2 may supply D (5 bases each). This CDR3 is 17 amino acids long. With 2 bases removed from V and 0 bases from J, the gap between germline ends came to 14 bases. From germline, CDR1 is SGHNT and CDR2 YENEEA. The CDR3 region has the DNA TGTGCCAGCAGCTTATATGAGGGGCCGAGCTCCTACAATGAGCAGTTCTTC. Amino acids: CASSLYEGPSSYNEQFF.

This clone appeared a single time. A read error may produce the germline difference seen at one junction end. The chain has TRBV30 and TRBJ2-3, with D unresolved. The germline V gene has CDR1 GTSNPN and CDR2 SVGIG (reference sequence). This CDR3 is built from 11 residues. CDR3: CAWSSRPDLNF. DNA for the CDR3: TGTGCCTGGAGTTCACGTCCTGACCTGAATTTT.

This clone was seen once. This chain links TRBV6-5 with TRBJ2-2; TRBD2 aligns across 7 bases. The CDR3 contains 15 residues. V was pared by 0 bases and J by 3 bases, with 1 base of the junction left unmatched. CDR1 and CDR2 (germline): MNHEY, SVGAGI. The CDR3 here is CASSYSAGYTGELFF. The CDR3 DNA sequence: TGTGCCAGCAGTTACTCAGCGGGATACACCGGGGAGCTGTTTTTT.

The chain employs TRBV7-2 and TRBJ2-1, with D hard to call. Trimming pared 2 bases from V and 8 bases from J, leaving 7 bases between. The CDR3 totals 12 residues. CDR1 SGHTA and CDR2 FQGNSA come from the germline V gene. The CDR3 bases are TGTGCCAGCAGCTTAATTGTCTATGAGCAGTTCTTC. Residues: CASSLIVYEQFF.

The V gene is TRBV6-6, the J gene TRBJ2-3, with a weak D call TRBD2 (5 bases). The CDR3 consists of 14 residues. Looked up from germline, CDR1 is MNHNY and CDR2 is SVGAGI (reference sequence). The germline V and J ends were trimmed by 5 bases and 6 bases, with 15 bases remaining between them. In nucleotides, the CDR3 is TGTGCCAGCAGTATACTAGACACAACTGATACGCAGTATTTT. Translation: CASSILDTTDTQYF.

About this clone: This same CDR3 is encoded by further DNA sequences in the sample. The V and J genes are TRBV6-5 and TRBJ2-7; D remains ambiguous. The CDR3 covers 13 residues. V was shortened by 2 bases and J by 0 bases, with 5 bases between the two germline ends. CDR1 and CDR2 (germline): MNHEY, SVGAGI. The CDR3 protein is CASSYGDSYEQYF. The CDR3 DNA reads TGTGCCAGCAGTTACGGAGACTCCTACGAGCAGTACTTC.